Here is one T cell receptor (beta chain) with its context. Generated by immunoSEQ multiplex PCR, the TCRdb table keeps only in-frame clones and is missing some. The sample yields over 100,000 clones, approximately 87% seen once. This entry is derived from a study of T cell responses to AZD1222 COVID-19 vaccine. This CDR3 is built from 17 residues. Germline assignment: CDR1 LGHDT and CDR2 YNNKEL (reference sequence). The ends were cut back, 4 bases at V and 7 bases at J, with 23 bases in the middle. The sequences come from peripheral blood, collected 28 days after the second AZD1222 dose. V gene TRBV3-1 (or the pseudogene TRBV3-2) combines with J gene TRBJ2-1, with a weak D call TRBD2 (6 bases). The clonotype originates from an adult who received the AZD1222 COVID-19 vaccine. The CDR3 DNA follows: TGTGCCAGCAGCCCTAACCCCGGGGGTACCGGGCCAAATGAGCAGTTCTTC. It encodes CASSPNPGGTGPNEQFF.